This entry lists 25 T cell receptor beta chains sequenced from one sample in a study of blood T cell repertoires in COVID-19. Sequencing was performed with immunoSEQ multiplex PCR; in TCRdb, only in-frame clones are kept and a portion is missing. The data show 120,000 to 150,000 clones, roughly nine tenths seen once. Sequenced: peripheral blood. These receptor sequences come from a human donor in a cohort sampled during active COVID-19.

This clone was observed a single time. The V call is TRBV29-1, the J call TRBJ1-1; 7 nucleotides agree with TRBD1. CDR3 length equals 15 residues. CDR1 and CDR2 from the germline V gene are SQVTM and ANQGSEA. V lost 6 bases and J lost 4; bases outside the gene matches: 14. The CDR3 region has the DNA TGCAGCGTGGGAGGACAGGTTGATTCTAGCACTGAAGCTTTCTTT. As protein: CSVGGQVDSSTEAFF.

This chain joins TRBV9 and TRBJ2-3; D is possibly TRBD2 (6 bases). Germline assignment: CDR1 SGDLS and CDR2 YYNGEE. Trimming shortened V by 4 bases and J by 0 bases, and 12 bases separated the two germline ends. The CDR3 spans 15 residues. This chain's CDR3 is CASSSSGLSTDTQYF. DNA for the CDR3: TGTGCCAGCAGCTCCTCGGGACTCAGCACAGATACGCAGTATTTT.

CDR3 nucleotide sequence: TGTGCCAGCAGCTTAGGTTTACAGGGGGCACCCGGGGAGCTGTTTTTT. Translated, it gives CASSLGLQGAPGELFF. This chain uses TRBV11-3 with TRBJ2-2; 9 bases agree with TRBD1. Per the germline V gene, CDR1 is SGHNT and CDR2 is YENEEA. Unmatched junction bases numbered 6, after V lost 1 base and J lost 6 bases. This CDR3 region has 16 residues.

This clone came up once. V gene TRBV6-1 combines with J gene TRBJ2-5; the D is unclear. The V gene lost 2 bases and the J gene lost 6 bases, with 10 bases spanning the gap. Germline CDR1 and CDR2: MNHNS and SASEGT. This CDR3 has 13 amino acids. CDR3 region: CASSEISQQTQYF. The DNA of the CDR3 is TGTGCCAGCAGTGAAATCAGTCAACAGACCCAGTACTTC.

A word on this clone: Other DNA sequences within the sample encode an identical CDR3. V is TRBV19 and J is TRBJ1-5; 10 positions agree with TRBD1. The germline CDR1 and CDR2 sequences are LNHDA and SQIVND (reference sequence). This CDR3 has 13 residues. V lost 5 bases to trimming and J lost 6 bases; unmatched junction nucleotides: 1. The DNA for the CDR3 is TGTGCCAGTAGTGGACAGGGGGGTCAGCCCCAGCATTTT. Amino acid sequence: CASSGQGGQPQHF.

J is TRBJ1-2 and V is TRBV20-1; unclear D gene. Germline CDR1 DFQATT, CDR2 SNEGSKA (reference sequence). CDR3 length: 10 residues. V was pared by 5 bases and J by 6 bases, with 7 bases between. CDR3 in DNA: TGCAGTGCTCGGGGAGATGGCTACACCTTC. This translates into CSARGDGYTF.

The V and J genes are TRBV3-1 (or the pseudogene TRBV3-2) and TRBJ2-2; 7 positions match TRBD2. Germline loops: CDR1 LGHDT, CDR2 YNNKEL (reference sequence). The CDR3 runs 16 residues. The trim removed 4 bases at V and 0 bases at J, leaving 5 bases unmatched. Written as DNA, the CDR3 is TGTGCCAGCAGCCCCTCTGCGGGAGCGAACACCGGGGAGCTGTTTTTT. Protein sequence: CASSPSAGANTGELFF.

A single count supports this clone. The chain is built from TRBV9 and TRBJ1-6; 7 bases align to TRBD1. The CDR3 runs 15 residues. Trimming at V came to 1 base and at J to 6 bases, leaving 4 bases not matched to a gene. Germline assignment: CDR1 SGDLS and CDR2 YYNGEE. CDR3 coding DNA: TGTGCCAGCAGCGTACGACAGGGAAGTAATTCACCCCTCCACTTT. It translates to CASSVRQGSNSPLHF.

The J gene is TRBJ2-3, the V gene TRBV28; no clear D gene. The germline V and J ends were trimmed by 1 base and 4 bases, with 3 bases remaining between them. CDR1 and CDR2 from the germline V gene are MDHEN and SYDVKM. The CDR3 consists of 12 residues. Written as DNA, the CDR3 is TGTGCCAGCAGTTTATCAGCAGATACGCAGTATTTT. Its translation: CASSLSADTQYF.

The genes are TRBV19 and TRBJ2-1, with D possibly TRBD2 on 6 matching bases. Trimming left V 1 base short and J 2 bases short, with 12 bases between. This CDR3 is built from 16 residues. The germline CDR1 and CDR2 sequences are LNHDA and SQIVND (reference sequence). For the CDR3, the DNA is TGTGCCAGTAGTATAGTTGCGGGGATCACCTACAATGAGCAGTTCTTC. This encodes CASSIVAGITYNEQFF.

The rearrangement links TRBV27 to TRBJ2-4; D call uncertain. This CDR3 comprises 14 residues. CDR1 is MNHEY and CDR2 is SMNVEV in the germline V gene (reference sequence). V lost 2 bases, J lost 1 base, and 6 bases lay in between. CDR3 sequence reads: CASSLTRAKNIQYF. DNA for the CDR3: TGTGCCAGCAGTTTAACCAGGGCCAAAAACATTCAGTACTTC.

The V gene is TRBV11-2, the J gene TRBJ2-3; D is possibly TRBD2 (6 bases). Trimming removed 0 bases from V and 5 bases from J, with 12 bases in between. CDR1 SGHAT and CDR2 FQNNGV come from the germline V gene. The CDR3 covers 15 residues. CDR3 coding DNA: TGTGCCAGCAGCTTAGAGGCGGGGCCGGTAGATACGCAGTATTTT. It encodes CASSLEAGPVDTQYF. The full variable domain, rest sourced from reference TRBV11-2 and TRBJ2-3, is EAGVAQSPRYKIIEKRQSVAFWCNPISGHATLYWYQQILGQGPKLLIQFQNNGVVDDSQLPKDRFSAERLKGVDSTLKIQPAKLEDSAVYLCASSLEAGPVDTQYFGPGTRLTVL.

The V and J genes are TRBV5-6 and TRBJ1-2; the match to TRBD1 covers 7 bases. V lost 0 bases to trimming and J lost 7 bases; unmatched junction nucleotides: 3. Germline CDR1 SGHDT, CDR2 YYEEEE. The CDR3 spans 13 residues. As DNA, the CDR3 is TGTGCCAGCAGCTTGGAGAGGGGGCTTGGCTACACCTTC. It yields the protein CASSLERGLGYTF. Using reference TRBV5-6 and TRBJ1-2 for the parts outside the CDR3, the full variable domain is DAGVTQSPTHLIKTRGQQVTLRCSPKSGHDTVSWYQQALGQGPQFIFQYYEEEERQRGNFPDRFSGHQFPNYSSELNVNALLLGDSALYLCASSLERGLGYTFGSGTRLTVV.

The chain is built from TRBV13 and TRBJ1-1; 7 bases map to TRBD1. The CDR3 has 15 residues. Germline-derived CDR1 and CDR2 are PRHDT and FYEKMQ (reference sequence). V gave up 1 base and J gave up 5 bases; unmatched junction bases: 7. As DNA, the CDR3 is TGTGCCAGCAGCTTAGCATCGACAGGGCGGACTGAAGCTTTCTTT. Its protein product is CASSLASTGRTEAFF. Full variable domain (missing parts from reference TRBV13 and TRBJ1-1): AAGVIQSPRHLIKEKRETATLKCYPIPRHDTVYWYQQGPGQDPQFLISFYEKMQSDKGSIPDRFSAQQFSDYHSELNMSSLELGDSALYFCASSLASTGRTEAFFGQGTRLTVV.

The CDR3 coding sequence is TGTGCCACCAGCGTCCGACAGGGTGAAAGGGACACTGAAGCTTTCTTT. Its translation is CATSVRQGERDTEAFF. The chain joins TRBV15 to TRBJ1-1; TRBD1 agrees at 7 bases. V shed 5 bases, J shed 3 bases, and the junction held 12 bases outside the gene matches. Per the germline V gene, CDR1 is LNHNV and CDR2 is YYDKDF (reference sequence). CDR3 length: 16 residues.

The chain couples TRBV19 to TRBJ2-1, with no clear D. V dropped 3 bases and J dropped 0 bases, with 9 bases sitting between them. Germline V gene lookup returns CDR1 LNHDA and CDR2 SQIVND (reference sequence). The CDR3 extends over 15 amino acids. The CDR3 sequence is CASSMSHLSYNEQFF. CDR3 DNA: TGTGCCAGTAGTATGTCACACCTCTCCTACAATGAGCAGTTCTTC. Supplemented by reference TRBV19 and TRBJ2-1, the full variable domain reads DGGITQSPKYLFRKEGQNVTLSCEQNLNHDAMYWYRQDPGQGLRLIYYSQIVNDFQKGDIAEGYSVSREKKESFPLTVTSAQKNPTAFYLCASSMSHLSYNEQFFGPGTRLTVL.

This chain uses TRBV5-6 with TRBJ2-7; D not certain. CDR1 and CDR2 from the germline V gene are SGHDT and YYEEEE. The CDR3 consists of 12 residues. V lost 3 bases, J lost 3 bases, and 7 bases lay in between. The CDR3 nucleotides read TGTGCCAGCAGCTCAACCTACTACGAGCAGTACTTC. The encoded protein is CASSSTYYEQYF.

The V and J genes are TRBV5-4 and TRBJ1-3; 10 positions agree with TRBD1. Germline V gives CDR1 SGHNT, CDR2 YYREEE (reference sequence). This CDR3 region has 14 residues. J was trimmed by 2 bases and V by 4 bases; bases with no gene match: 0. The CDR3 coding sequence is TGTGCCAGCAGCGGGACAGGGGCTGGAAACACCATATATTTT. As protein: CASSGTGAGNTIYF.

V usage is TRBV4-1 and J usage is TRBJ2-1; 13 bases match TRBD2. J lost 7 bases, V lost 0 bases, and 0 bases had no gene match. CDR3 size: 15 residues. CDR1 and CDR2 from the germline V gene are MGHRA and YSYEKL. The CDR3 here is CASSQEGLAGNEQFF. CDR3 coding DNA: TGCGCCAGCAGCCAAGAGGGACTAGCGGGGAATGAGCAGTTCTTC.

This clone was observed a single time. V is TRBV10-3 and J is TRBJ1-5; a weak D match, TRBD1 (5 bases). V lost 2 bases to trimming and J lost 1 base, with 9 bases between them. This CDR3 is 15 amino acids long. CDR1 is ENHRY and CDR2 is SYGVKD in the germline V gene. The CDR3 DNA follows: TGTGCCATCAGTGAGGGGGCGCTGAGCAATCAGCCCCAGCATTTT. Amino acid sequence: CAISEGALSNQPQHF.

J is TRBJ2-7 and V is TRBV5-1, with 7 bases that match TRBD2. J was trimmed by 1 base and V by 5 bases; bases with no gene match: 9. The germline V gene encodes CDR1 SGHRS and CDR2 YFSETQ. CDR3 size: 15 residues. The CDR3 sequence: CASRREIGLSYEQYF. The DNA of the CDR3 is TGCGCCAGCAGGCGGGAGATAGGCTTATCCTACGAGCAGTACTTC. Full variable domain (outside the CDR3, taken from reference TRBV5-1 and TRBJ2-7): KAGVTQTPRYLIKTRGQQVTLSCSPISGHRSVSWYQQTPGQGLQFLFEYFSETQRNKGNFPGRFSGRQFSNSRSEMNVSTLELGDSALYLCASRREIGLSYEQYFGPGTRLTVT.

V and J are TRBV27 and TRBJ1-1, with TRBD1 matching over 8 bases. Looked up from germline, CDR1 is MNHEY and CDR2 is SMNVEV (reference sequence). This CDR3 has 15 residues. V was clipped by 3 bases and J by 5 bases; unmatched bases: 8. DNA of the CDR3: TGTGCCAGCAGTTTTGGACAGGGCGGTGAAACTGAAGCTTTCTTT. The encoded protein is CASSFGQGGETEAFF.

The chain has TRBV5-4 and TRBJ2-2, with 9 bases aligning to TRBD1. The germline gives CDR1 SGHNT, CDR2 YYREEE (reference sequence). The CDR3 spans 15 residues. With V trimmed by 4 bases and J by 4 bases, 5 bases remained unmatched. The CDR3 nucleotides read TGTGCCAGCAGCATCGGACAGGGGAGCACCGGGGAGCTGTTTTTT. Translated: CASSIGQGSTGELFF.

This sequence joins TRBV15 and TRBJ1-2; TRBD1 might be the D (6 bases). The CDR3 contains 13 residues. CDR1 and CDR2 from the germline V gene are LNHNV and YYDKDF (reference sequence). Trimming removed 0 bases from V and 6 bases from J, with 8 bases in between. The CDR3 loop is CATSRDPGDGYTF. Here the CDR3 DNA reads TGTGCCACCAGCAGAGATCCAGGGGATGGCTACACCTTC.

CDR3 residues: CASRKTGFNEKLFF. The CDR3 coding sequence is TGTGCCAGCAGAAAGACAGGATTTAATGAAAAACTGTTTTTT. This chain links TRBV3-1 (or the pseudogene TRBV3-2) with TRBJ1-4; D might be TRBD1 (6 bases). CDR1 LGHDT and CDR2 YNNKEL come from the germline V gene (reference sequence). The germline V and J ends were trimmed by 6 bases and 4 bases, with 12 bases remaining between them. The CDR3 spans 14 residues.